The rows below give T cell receptor beta chains drawn from one sample of a study of T cell responses to AZD1222 COVID-19 vaccine. The protocol was immunoSEQ multiplex PCR, while the TCRdb copy is restricted to in-frame clones and leaves out a portion. This sample carries about 150,000 clones, about 90% of them seen once, and the ten largest clones take around 3.8%. The sample consisted of peripheral blood, taken 28 days after the second AZD1222 dose. The receptors were sampled from an adult who received the AZD1222 COVID-19 vaccine. Each CDR3 is given with its conserved first and last residue. The D gene is left open where the match is weak. The listing skips clone size in some rows; elsewhere it reads once, few, many or a size class.

D: NA
V: TRBV6-5
size: NA
J: TRBJ1-1
DNA: TGTGCCAGCAGTTACTCGAGTGGGGGGGCTGAAGCTTTCTTT
CDR3: CASSYSSGGAEAFF

D: NA
V: TRBV30
size: NA
J: TRBJ1-1
DNA: TGTGCCTGTCCGGGACTGGGAACAATTGAAGCTTTCTTT
CDR3: CACPGLGTIEAFF

D: NA
V: TRBV18
size: NA
J: TRBJ1-2
DNA: TGTGCCAGCTCACCAGATATTTGGAGGAACTATGGCTACACCTTC
CDR3: CASSPDIWRNYGYTF

D: NA
V: TRBV2
size: NA
J: TRBJ1-2
DNA: TGTGCCAGCATTCCAGACAGGACCCCTCGTGGCTACACCTTC
CDR3: CASIPDRTPRGYTF

D: NA
V: TRBV29-1
size: NA
J: TRBJ2-7
DNA: TGCAGCGTTGCCGGGGTCTACGAGCAGTACTTC
CDR3: CSVAGVYEQYF

D: NA
V: TRBV18
size: NA
J: TRBJ2-7
DNA: TGTGCCAGCTCACCCCGGGACGGCTACGAGCAGTACTTC
CDR3: CASSPRDGYEQYF

D: NA
V: TRBV28
size: NA
J: TRBJ2-3
DNA: TGTGCCAGCAGCCCCGCGGGAAACACAGATACGCAGTATTTT
CDR3: CASSPAGNTDTQYF

D: NA
V: TRBV5-4
size: NA
J: TRBJ1-1
DNA: TGTGCCAGCAGCTTTTTGCGGGGCGCGGACACTGAAGCTTTCTTT
CDR3: CASSFLRGADTEAFF

D: TRBD2
V: TRBV5-1
size: once
J: TRBJ2-7
DNA: TGCGCCAGCAGCTTCTGGGGCCTAGCGGAAGCCCTGGCGTCCTACGAGCAGTACTTC
CDR3: CASSFWGLAEALASYEQYF

D: NA
V: TRBV10-3
size: once
J: TRBJ2-7
DNA: TGTGCCATCAGTTCGGGCTCCTCGGGAGAGCAGTACTTC
CDR3: CAISSGSSGEQYF

D: NA
V: TRBV4-1
size: NA
J: TRBJ2-6
DNA: TGCGCCAGCAGCCAAGATTCGAGCTCTGGGGCCAACGTCCTGACTTTC
CDR3: CASSQDSSSGANVLTF

D: TRBD2
V: TRBV14
size: NA
J: TRBJ2-2
DNA: TGTGCCAGCAGCCACCCGAGACTAGCGGGTGAGAACACCGGGGAGCTGTTTTTT
CDR3: CASSHPRLAGENTGELFF

D: TRBD1
V: TRBV6-5
size: NA
J: TRBJ1-1
DNA: TGTGCCAGCAGTTACACAGGGGGCGGGAACACTGAAGCTTTCTTT
CDR3: CASSYTGGGNTEAFF

D: NA
V: TRBV6-2/TRBV6-3
size: NA
J: TRBJ1-1
DNA: TGTGCCAGCAGTTACGCGATGAACACTGAAGCTTTCTTT
CDR3: CASSYAMNTEAFF

D: NA
V: TRBV4-1
size: NA
J: TRBJ2-5
DNA: TGCGCCAGCAGCGAAAGGGTATCGGGTGCGGGTCAAGAGACCCAGTACTTC
CDR3: CASSERVSGAGQETQYF

D: NA
V: TRBV12-3/TRBV12-4
size: NA
J: TRBJ1-4
DNA: TGTGCCAGCAGGCCCACAACTAATGAAAAACTGTTTTTT
CDR3: CASRPTTNEKLFF

D: TRBD2
V: TRBV14
size: NA
J: TRBJ2-3
DNA: TGTGCCAGCAGTCCTATAGCGGGAGGCGTAAATACGCAGTATTTT
CDR3: CASSPIAGGVNTQYF

D: NA
V: TRBV15
size: NA
J: TRBJ1-1
DNA: TGTGCCACCAGCAGAGTGGGGTTTGAAGCTTTCTTT
CDR3: CATSRVGFEAFF

D: NA
V: TRBV3-1/TRBV3-2
size: NA
J: TRBJ2-3
DNA: TGTGCCAGCAGCCAAGATGCAGGGGACCACACAGATACGCAGTATTTT
CDR3: CASSQDAGDHTDTQYF

D: NA
V: TRBV6-6
size: once
J: TRBJ1-1
DNA: TGTGCCAGCAGTCCCTACCGGGACACAGAAGCTTTCTTT
CDR3: CASSPYRDTEAFF

D: NA
V: TRBV19
size: NA
J: TRBJ1-1
DNA: TGTGCCAGTAGAGGTGGGAGGGCCATGAACACTGAAGCTTTCTTT
CDR3: CASRGGRAMNTEAFF

D: NA
V: TRBV5-1
size: NA
J: TRBJ2-5
DNA: TGCGCCAGCAGCTTGGATGGGGGGTCGACCCAGTACTTC
CDR3: CASSLDGGSTQYF

D: NA
V: TRBV14
size: NA
J: TRBJ1-6
DNA: TGTGCCAGCAGCCAAGATCTTCACGGGGACTCACCCCTCCACTTT
CDR3: CASSQDLHGDSPLHF

D: NA
V: TRBV9
size: NA
J: TRBJ1-2
DNA: TGTGCCAGCAGCGTAGACGGGGACTATGGCTACACCTTC
CDR3: CASSVDGDYGYTF

D: NA
V: TRBV7-9
size: NA
J: TRBJ1-1
DNA: TGTGCCAGCAGCTTACGTGGAAGGAACACTGAAGCTTTCTTT
CDR3: CASSLRGRNTEAFF

D: NA
V: TRBV3-1/TRBV3-2
size: NA
J: TRBJ2-2
DNA: TGTGCCAGCAGCCAAGGTCGCGACACCGGGGAGCTGTTTTTT
CDR3: CASSQGRDTGELFF

D: NA
V: TRBV6-6
size: NA
J: TRBJ1-1
DNA: TGTGCCAGCAGCATGACAGTAGGAGCTGAAGCTTTCTTT
CDR3: CASSMTVGAEAFF

D: NA
V: TRBV24-1
size: NA
J: TRBJ1-2
DNA: TGTGCCACCAGTGATTTAGGGCCAGGGGAACGTGGCTACACCTTC
CDR3: CATSDLGPGERGYTF

D: NA
V: TRBV24-1
size: NA
J: TRBJ2-3
DNA: TGTGCCACCAGTGATCCCACGGGCCCTATGAGCACAGATACGCAGTATTTT
CDR3: CATSDPTGPMSTDTQYF

D: NA
V: TRBV6-1
size: NA
J: TRBJ1-6
DNA: TGTGCCAGCAGTGAAGACCCGACCAATTCACCCCTCCACTTT
CDR3: CASSEDPTNSPLHF

D: TRBD1
V: TRBV27
size: NA
J: TRBJ2-7
DNA: TGTGCCAGCAGTCGACGACAGGGCCACTCCGAGCAGTACTTC
CDR3: CASSRRQGHSEQYF

D: TRBD1
V: TRBV7-8
size: NA
J: TRBJ2-7
DNA: TGTGCCAGCAGCCGGGACAGGGTTTCCTACGAGCAGTACTTC
CDR3: CASSRDRVSYEQYF

D: NA
V: TRBV11-3
size: NA
J: TRBJ1-6
DNA: TGTGCCAGCAGCCCCCGACTGAATAATTCACCCCTCCACTTT
CDR3: CASSPRLNNSPLHF

D: NA
V: TRBV9
size: NA
J: TRBJ2-2
DNA: TGTGCCAGCAGCGTAAAGCTAATAATTTCGGCCGGGGAGCTGTTTTTT
CDR3: CASSVKLIISAGELFF

D: NA
V: TRBV6-6
size: NA
J: TRBJ1-1
DNA: TGTGCCAGCGCCCCCCTCAGGGTGGTGAACACTGAAGCTTTCTTT
CDR3: CASAPLRVVNTEAFF

D: TRBD2
V: TRBV6-2/TRBV6-3
size: NA
J: TRBJ2-7
DNA: TGTGCCAGCAGCCTCGGGACTAGAATGCACGAGCAGTACTTC
CDR3: CASSLGTRMHEQYF

D: NA
V: TRBV6-5
size: NA
J: TRBJ2-7
DNA: TGTGCCAGCACCGCCTGGACCGAGAGCTCCTACGAGCAGTACTTC
CDR3: CASTAWTESSYEQYF

D: NA
V: TRBV15
size: NA
J: TRBJ1-4
DNA: TGTGCCACCAGCAGAGTTGGCGGGGGGCGCGGAGATGAAAAACTGTTTTTT
CDR3: CATSRVGGGRGDEKLFF

D: NA
V: TRBV9
size: few
J: TRBJ1-1
DNA: TGTGCCAGCAGCGTAGGTACAGGCACTGAAGCTTTCTTT
CDR3: CASSVGTGTEAFF

D: NA
V: TRBV19
size: once
J: TRBJ1-2
DNA: TGTGCCAGTAGTACCGAAAGGACAGCGGGGTATTATGGCTACACCTTC
CDR3: CASSTERTAGYYGYTF

D: TRBD2
V: TRBV2
size: NA
J: TRBJ2-5
DNA: TGTGCCAGCAGCTTGAGACTAGCGGGGGGGCTGAAGACCCAGTACTTC
CDR3: CASSLRLAGGLKTQYF

D: TRBD1
V: TRBV5-4
size: NA
J: TRBJ1-2
DNA: TGTGCCAGCAGCTTACCTGGACAGGGGGCGCGGGACTACACCTTC
CDR3: CASSLPGQGARDYTF

D: NA
V: TRBV2
size: NA
J: TRBJ2-1
DNA: TGTGCCAGCAGTGAAGGGGGGGAAGGTATTGACGAGCAGTTCTTC
CDR3: CASSEGGEGIDEQFF

D: NA
V: TRBV9
size: few
J: TRBJ2-6
DNA: TGTGCCAGCAGCGCCGGGACCCTGGGGGCCAACGTCCTGACTTTC
CDR3: CASSAGTLGANVLTF

D: TRBD1
V: TRBV19
size: NA
J: TRBJ2-1
DNA: TGTGCCAGTAAGGGACAGGGTGAATACAATGAGCAGTTCTTC
CDR3: CASKGQGEYNEQFF

D: NA
V: TRBV27
size: NA
J: TRBJ2-1
DNA: TGTGCCAGACTACGGGGCCCAAGGCACAATGAGCAGTTCTTC
CDR3: CARLRGPRHNEQFF

D: TRBD2
V: TRBV4-2
size: medium-sized
J: TRBJ2-7
DNA: TGTGCCAGCAGCCAAGAGGGCGGGAGCTCCTACGAGCAGTACTTC
CDR3: CASSQEGGSSYEQYF

D: NA
V: TRBV11-2
size: NA
J: TRBJ2-5
DNA: TGTGCCAGCAGCTCGGCTGGCCAAGAGACCCAGTACTTC
CDR3: CASSSAGQETQYF

D: NA
V: TRBV5-4
size: NA
J: TRBJ1-1
DNA: TGTGCCAGCAGCTTGGAAACAGGGCCGGGGGTCACTGAAGCTTTCTTT
CDR3: CASSLETGPGVTEAFF

D: NA
V: TRBV28
size: NA
J: TRBJ2-7
DNA: TGTGCCAGCAAGGGGCAGGGGTATGACGAGCAGTACTTC
CDR3: CASKGQGYDEQYF

D: NA
V: TRBV3-1/TRBV3-2
size: NA
J: TRBJ2-1
DNA: TGTGCCAGCAGCCACACCCTTGCCGGTAGGCTAGTACATGAGCAGTTCTTC
CDR3: CASSHTLAGRLVHEQFF

D: NA
V: TRBV6-5
size: NA
J: TRBJ1-5
DNA: TGTGCCAGCAGGGATTACCCCCGAAGACAGCCCCAGCATTTT
CDR3: CASRDYPRRQPQHF

D: NA
V: TRBV6-6
size: once
J: TRBJ1-1
DNA: TGTGCCAGCAGTTACTCGTCGGTTGTGGACACTGAAGCTTTCTTT
CDR3: CASSYSSVVDTEAFF

D: NA
V: TRBV19
size: NA
J: TRBJ1-4
DNA: TGTGCCAGTAGTACTGCCAGGGGACCTAATGAAAAACTGTTTTTT
CDR3: CASSTARGPNEKLFF

D: NA
V: TRBV20-1
size: NA
J: TRBJ1-1
DNA: TGCAGTGCTAGTTCCCCGGGACGCAAGAACACTGAAGCTTTCTTT
CDR3: CSASSPGRKNTEAFF